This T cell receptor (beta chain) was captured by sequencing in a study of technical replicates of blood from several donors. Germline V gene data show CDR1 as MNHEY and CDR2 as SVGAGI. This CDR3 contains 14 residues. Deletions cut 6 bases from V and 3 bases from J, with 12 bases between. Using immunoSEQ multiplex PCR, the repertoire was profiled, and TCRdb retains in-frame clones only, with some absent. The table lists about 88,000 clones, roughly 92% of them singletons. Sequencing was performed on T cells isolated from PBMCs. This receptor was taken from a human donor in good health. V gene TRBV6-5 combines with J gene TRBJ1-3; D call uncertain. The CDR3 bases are TGTGCCAGCAGCGCCCTCCAACTTGGAAACACCATATATTTT. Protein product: CASSALQLGNTIYF.